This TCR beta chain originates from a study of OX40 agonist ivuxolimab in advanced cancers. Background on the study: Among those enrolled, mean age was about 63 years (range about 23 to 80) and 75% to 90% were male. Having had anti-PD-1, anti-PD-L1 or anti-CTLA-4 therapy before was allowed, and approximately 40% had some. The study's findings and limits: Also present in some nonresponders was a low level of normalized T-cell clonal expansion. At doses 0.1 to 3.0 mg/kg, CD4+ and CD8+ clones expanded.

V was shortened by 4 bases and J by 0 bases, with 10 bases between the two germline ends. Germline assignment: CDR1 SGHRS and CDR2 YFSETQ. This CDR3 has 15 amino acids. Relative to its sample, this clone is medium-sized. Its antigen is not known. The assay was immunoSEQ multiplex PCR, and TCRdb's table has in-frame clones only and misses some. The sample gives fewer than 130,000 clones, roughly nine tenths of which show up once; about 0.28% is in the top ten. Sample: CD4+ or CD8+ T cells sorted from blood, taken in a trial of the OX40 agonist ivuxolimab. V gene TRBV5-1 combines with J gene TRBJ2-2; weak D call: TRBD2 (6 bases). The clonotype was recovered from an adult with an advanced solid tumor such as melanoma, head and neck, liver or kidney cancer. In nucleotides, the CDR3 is TGCGCCAGCAGCCCGGGAGTCGCGAACACCGGGGAGCTGTTTTTT. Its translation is CASSPGVANTGELFF.